This T cell receptor (beta chain) is from a study of T cells after yellow fever vaccination. Overall study results and limits: In FACS-sorted repertoires, abundant clonotypes from the bulk population could appear as contaminants.

The V and J ends lost 5 bases and 0 bases, in that order; junction bases with no gene match: 5. The germline CDR1 and CDR2 sequences are SGHKS and YYEKEE (reference sequence). The CDR3 has 15 amino acids. Each CDR3 protein gets one entry after TCRdb re-called the 5' RACE reads with MiXCR. The sample consists of 230,000 or so distinct CDR3 sequences, about 3.9% of them appearing once. As for this clonotype: Its antigen is unknown.

The sequence came from a man between 18 and 35 years old who received the YFV17D yellow fever vaccine. Source: PBMCs, taken 15 days after the yellow fever booster vaccination. The chain uses TRBV5-5 and TRBJ1-5; 7 bases agree with TRBD1. Here the CDR3 reads CASSLNRGSNQPQHF. Here the CDR3 DNA reads TGTGCCAGCAGTTTGAACAGGGGTAGCAATCAGCCCCAGCATTTT.